This T cell receptor (beta chain) was identified during a study of technical replicates of blood from a handful of donors. Only in-frame clones appear in the TCRdb table, and some are missing; sequencing was by immunoSEQ multiplex PCR. The repertoire includes approximately 50,000 clones, 94% of them detected once, and 0.2% to 0.25% sits in the top ten. V lost 5 bases to trimming and J lost 3 bases, with 11 bases between them. CDR3 length: 13 amino acids. CDR1 and CDR2 from the germline V gene are MNHEY and SVGAGI. The chain joins TRBV6-5 to TRBJ2-7; D is perhaps TRBD2 (6 bases). The source material was T cells isolated from PBMCs. The receptor was derived from a human donor in good health. CDR3 DNA: TGTGCCAGCAGTCAGACTAGTTTCTACGAGCAGTACTTC. It yields the protein CASSQTSFYEQYF.